The 14 T cell receptor beta chains below come from one sample, sequenced in a study of low-dose radiotherapy and immunotherapy resistance in tumors. Gene-specific TRAV and TRBV primers were used for first-strand cDNA, covering alpha and beta chains. PCR amplification of the TCRs was performed with Phusion for 20 PCR cycles, and it relied on a constant-region primer together with a V-primer adapter. TCRdb recomputed calls from the reads with MiXCR, one row per CDR3 protein. The profile shows about 60,000 distinct CDR3 sequences, 25% of them singletons. Time point denoted: before trial treatment. The source material was PBMCs, sampled before treatment. These receptors all come from a male donor with prostate cancer.

This clonotype was counted at least ten times. The V gene is TRBV7-9, the J gene TRBJ2-5, with TRBD2 matching 9 bases. V lost 3 bases and J lost 0; bases outside the gene matches: 8. This CDR3 region has 17 residues. Per germline, CDR1 SEHNR and CDR2 FQNEAQ (reference sequence). The CDR3 DNA sequence: TGTGCCAGCAGCTTCGTAGCGGGAGCCGCAAACCAAGAGACCCAGTACTTC. Translated, it gives CASSFVAGAANQETQYF.

A note on this clonotype: Since a far larger clone is one base different, this is likely a read error. As the CDR3 is not closed by the conserved phenylalanine or tryptophan, this likely results from a read error. The chain has TRBV3-1 and TRBJ1-6; D is perhaps TRBD1 (6 bases). Deletions cut 4 bases from V and 6 bases from J, with 10 bases between. The CDR3 length is 14 residues. Germline-derived CDR1 and CDR2 are LGHDT and YNNKEL (reference sequence). The CDR3 spells CASSRDTSNSPLHS. The CDR3 bases are TGTGCCAGCAGCCGGGACACCTCTAATTCACCCCTCCACTCT.

This clonotype was seen many times. V usage is TRBV28 and J usage is TRBJ2-3, with 9 nucleotides matching TRBD2. Looked up from germline, CDR1 is MDHEN and CDR2 is SYDVKM. The CDR3 is 14 residues long. J was trimmed by 4 bases and V by 5 bases; bases with no gene match: 4. DNA for the CDR3: TGTGCCAGCAGTGTTAGCGGGAGTCCAGATACGCAGTATTTT. This codes for CASSVSGSPDTQYF.

The sample holds many counts of this clonotype. The chain recombines TRBV2 with TRBJ2-2; D possibly matches TRBD1 or TRBD2 (5 bases each). CDR3 size: 15 residues. Deletions cut 6 bases from V and 5 bases from J, with 16 bases between. The germline V gene encodes CDR1 SNHLY and CDR2 FYNNEI. CDR3 sequence: CASRGVRAATGELFF. DNA of the CDR3: TGTGCCAGCAGGGGAGTCAGGGCAGCGACCGGGGAGCTGTTTTTT. Using reference TRBV2 and TRBJ2-2 for the parts outside the CDR3, the full variable domain is EPEVTQTPSHQVTQMGQEVILRCVPISNHLYFYWYRQILGQKVEFLVSFYNNEISEKSEIFDDQFSVERPDGSNFTLKIRSTKLEDSAMYFCASRGVRAATGELFFGEGSRLTVL.

At least ten counts were recorded for this clonotype. The rearrangement joins TRBV6-5 to TRBJ1-3, with D perhaps TRBD1 (5 bases). V was cut by 7 bases and J by 4 bases, with 23 bases left in between. CDR1 is MNHEY, CDR2 SVGAGI, per germline. The CDR3 totals 17 residues. CDR3 DNA: TGTGCCAGCAAATTCGAAGGGGCAGGTTCGGACGGAAACACCATATATTTT. Its translation: CASKFEGAGSDGNTIYF.

About this clonotype itself: A read error is likely here: a far larger clone is one base away. J is TRBJ2-7 and V is TRBV29-1, with TRBD2 matching over 16 bases. Germline assignment: CDR1 SQVTM and CDR2 ANQGSEA. This CDR3 contains 18 residues. Trimming cost V 6 bases and J 7 bases; bases outside gene matches: 18. The CDR3 nucleotides read TGCAGCGTCTTCGGGACTAGCGGGAGGGCCAGCTCCTACAATGAGCAGTACTTC. This sequence encodes CSVFGTSGRASSYNEQYF.

The V and J genes are TRBV9 and TRBJ2-3, with 9 nucleotides matching TRBD2. The CDR3 contains 16 residues. The germline V gene has CDR1 SGDLS and CDR2 YYNGEE. The V gene end was trimmed by 4 bases and the J gene end by 4 bases; junction bases not matched to a gene: 10. CDR3 DNA: TGTGCCAGCAGCCCCCGGCGGGCGGGGGGGGCAGATACGCAGTATTTT. It translates to CASSPRRAGGADTQYF. Drawing the rest from reference TRBV9 and TRBJ2-3, the complete variable domain is DSGVTQTPKHLITATGQRVTLRCSPRSGDLSVYWYQQSLDQGLQFLIQYYNGEERAKGNILERFSAQQFPDLHSELNLSSLELGDSALYFCASSPRRAGGADTQYFGPGTRLTVL.

This clonotype was found many times. The CDR3, as DNA: TGTGCCAGCAGCCAGGACCAGGGCTCCTACGAGCAGTACTTC. The encoded protein is CASSQDQGSYEQYF. The chain couples TRBV3-1 to TRBJ2-7; the D gene is possibly TRBD1 (5 bases). Between the trimmed V and J ends, which lost 3 bases and 0 bases, there was a span of 9 bases. The CDR3 runs to 14 residues. CDR1 and CDR2 (germline): LGHDT, YNNKEL (reference sequence).

V usage is TRBV5-1 and J usage is TRBJ1-2, with D maybe TRBD1 (5 bases). Germline V gives CDR1 SGHRS, CDR2 YFSETQ. This CDR3 is built from 15 residues. V gave up 0 bases and J gave up 3 bases, with 12 bases separating them. CDR3 in amino acids: CASSLATEDYYGYTF. CDR3 nucleotide sequence: TGCGCCAGCAGCTTGGCGACAGAAGACTACTATGGCTACACCTTC.

In its sample, this clonotype was seen many times. The CDR3 spells CASSREGARNTGELFF. The CDR3 nucleotides are TGTGCCAGCAGCCGTGAGGGGGCTCGGAACACCGGGGAGCTGTTTTTT. V and J are TRBV5-6 and TRBJ2-2, with 7 bases lining up with TRBD1. Germline V gives CDR1 SGHDT, CDR2 YYEEEE. The CDR3 has 16 amino acids. The J segment lost 1 base and the V segment lost 4 bases, leaving 7 bases of the junction unmatched.

This clonotype was seen more than once but under ten times. This chain uses TRBV11-2 with TRBJ1-2, with D uncertain. V was shortened by 0 bases and J by 0 bases, with 14 bases between the two germline ends. This CDR3 has 17 residues. From germline, CDR1 is SGHAT and CDR2 FQNNGV. The CDR3 DNA reads TGTGCCAGCAGCTTAGAGTTGGGCCAGGCGTCTAACTATGGCTACACCTTC. This encodes CASSLELGQASNYGYTF.

This clonotype was picked up a small number of times. The chain recombines TRBV6-2 or TRBV6-3 with TRBJ2-6; D assignment may be TRBD1 or TRBD2 (5 bases each). Germline V gene sequence: CDR1 MNHEY, CDR2 SVGEGT. CDR3 size: 15 residues. V was shortened by 5 bases and J by 0 bases, with 8 bases between the two germline ends. The CDR3 is CASSGTFSGANVLTF. The CDR3 DNA sequence: TGTGCCAGCAGTGGGACCTTCTCTGGGGCCAACGTCCTGACTTTC.

This clonotype was seen ten or more times. The chain recombines TRBV10-3 with TRBJ2-7; D gene ambiguous. Germline assignment: CDR1 ENHRY and CDR2 SYGVKD. Trimming stripped 0 bases from V and 5 bases from J, with 11 bases between. The CDR3 spans 14 residues. The CDR3 reads CAISESGPPNEQYF. For the CDR3, the DNA is TGTGCCATCAGTGAGTCGGGTCCTCCCAACGAGCAGTACTTC.

As for this clonotype: At one end, the junction sequence differs from germline, possibly due to a read error. The rearrangement uses TRBV10-2 and TRBJ2-5; 9 bases align to TRBD2. Looked up from germline, CDR1 is WSHSY and CDR2 is SAAADI. This CDR3 has 15 residues. The CDR3 is CASSYIAGEGETQHF. In DNA, the CDR3 is TGCGCCAGCAGCTATATAGCGGGGGAGGGAGAGACCCAGCACTTC.